These 3 T cell receptor beta chains came from one sample sequenced in a study of shared clonotypes between healthy human individuals. Sequencing used immunoSEQ multiplex PCR; TCRdb keeps in-frame clones, though not all of them. The sample lists 450,000 to 500,000 clones; roughly 80% were seen once. What was sequenced was PBMCs. These receptors all come from a woman between 40 and 50 years old in good health. Some clones in this sample may be carry-over from other donors' samples.

As regards this clone: Only one base separates this from a far larger clonotype, so it likely reflects a read error. The chain recombines TRBV6-4 with TRBJ2-7; perhaps TRBD2 as D (6 bases). Trimming removed 4 bases at V and 5 bases at J, with 18 bases between. Germline-derived CDR1 and CDR2 are MRHNA and SNTAGT. The CDR3 is 15 amino acids. The CDR3 DNA follows: TGTGCCAGCAGTGCGGTATTAACGGGAGTTGACGAGCAGTACTTC. Its protein product is CASSAVLTGVDEQYF.

V gene TRBV15 combines with J gene TRBJ2-6, with 8 bases aligning to TRBD1. V shed 5 bases and J 2 bases; nucleotides not matched to a gene: 2. The CDR3 contains 15 residues. Germline CDR1 reads LNHNV; CDR2 reads YYDKDF (reference sequence). The CDR3 reads CATSGQGPGANVLTF. Here the CDR3 DNA reads TGTGCCACCAGCGGACAGGGACCTGGGGCCAACGTCCTGACTTTC.

Notes on this clone: A far larger clone differs by one base, so this is likely a read error. In DNA, the CDR3 is TGTGCCAACTCGACCTGGACAGCCAAAATAAGACGGGGCTACACCTTC. Protein sequence: CANSTWTAKIRRGYTF. V is TRBV2 and J is TRBJ1-2, with D perhaps matching TRBD1 (6 bases). Germline V gene sequence: CDR1 SNHLY, CDR2 FYNNEI. The V end was cut by 10 bases, the J end by 8 bases, with 29 bases between. The CDR3 contains 16 residues. The full variable domain, rest sourced from reference TRBV2 and TRBJ1-2, is EPEVTQTPSHQVTQMGQEVILRCVPISNHLYFYWYRQILGQKVEFLVSFYNNEISEKSEIFDDQFSVERPDGSNFTLKIRSTKLEDSAMYFCANSTWTAKIRRGYTFGSGTRLTVV.